These 6 T cell receptor beta chains came from one sample sequenced in a study of Graves' ophthalmopathy and Graves' hyperthyroidism. Transcripts of RNA were the source for amplifying TCR beta CDR3 regions. The first round was an RT-PCR with HTBI primers, and the second round was a multiplex PCR. TCRdb re-derived calls from the multiplex PCR reads in MiXCR, one entry per CDR3 protein. The sample yields 600,000 to 700,000 distinct CDR3 sequences, roughly 41% seen once. The sample consisted of peripheral blood. These receptors were collected from an adult man with Graves' ophthalmopathy.

This clonotype was counted at least ten times. The gene calls are TRBV2 and TRBJ2-5, with TRBD2 as a possible D gene (6 bases). Germline V CDR1 and CDR2: SNHLY, FYNNEI. V was clipped by 1 base and J by 8 bases, with 11 bases between them. The CDR3 totals 13 residues. The DNA for the CDR3 is TGTGCCAGCAGTGAAGGACTAGTAGCAACCCAGTACTTC. This gives the protein CASSEGLVATQYF.

This chain joins TRBV10-3 and TRBJ2-2, with a weak D call TRBD2 (6 bases). Germline CDR1 ENHRY, CDR2 SYGVKD. Trimming took off 1 base at V and 7 bases at J, with 16 bases between the two ends. The CDR3 sequence is 16 residues long. CDR3 DNA sequence: TGTGCCATCAGTGAGTACGGGAGCCCAGCCAGCGGGGAGCTGTTTTTT. It yields the protein CAISEYGSPASGELFF.

Ten or more counts support this clonotype. V is TRBV5-8 and J is TRBJ2-7; 13 nucleotides align to TRBD2. CDR1 SGHTS and CDR2 YDEGEE come from the germline V gene. The CDR3 is made up of 16 amino acids. V lost 5 bases, J lost 5 bases, and 10 bases stayed unmatched. The CDR3 spells CASRKIGTSGTHEQYF. CDR3 nucleotides: TGTGCCAGCAGGAAGATAGGGACTAGCGGGACTCACGAGCAGTACTTC. The entire variable domain, with the rest obtained from reference TRBV5-8 and TRBJ2-7, is as follows: EAGVTQSPTHLIKTRGQQATLRCSPISGHTSVYWYQQALGLGLQFLLWYDEGEERNRGNFPPRFSGRQFPNYSSELNVNALELEDSALYLCASRKIGTSGTHEQYFGPGTRLTVT.

This clonotype was seen repeatedly, ten times or more. This chain connects TRBV11-2 to TRBJ2-2; D is ambiguous. The V gene's germline CDR1 is SGHAT and CDR2 FQNNGV. V dropped 3 bases and J dropped 5 bases, with 10 bases sitting between them. There are 14 residues in the CDR3. The CDR3 here is CASSLRLATGELFF. The DNA for the CDR3 is TGTGCCAGCAGCTTGAGGTTGGCGACCGGGGAGCTGTTTTTT.

The chain joins TRBV20-1 to TRBJ2-7; D is unresolved. CDR3 size: 13 residues. Germline V gene sequence: CDR1 DFQATT, CDR2 SNEGSKA (reference sequence). V was cut by 6 bases and J by 7 bases, with 19 bases left in between. CDR3 nucleotides: TGCAGTGCAGATAGGGTGAGGAACGATGAGCAGTACTTC. Translating gives CSADRVRNDEQYF.

The chain uses TRBV29-1 and TRBJ1-1, with D unresolved. The CDR3 consists of 12 residues. The germline CDR1 and CDR2 sequences are SQVTM and ANQGSEA. Trimming removed 5 bases at V and 7 bases at J, with 14 bases between. CDR3 in amino acids: CSVKVPYNEAFF. In nucleotides, the CDR3 is TGCAGCGTTAAAGTACCCTACAATGAAGCTTTCTTT.